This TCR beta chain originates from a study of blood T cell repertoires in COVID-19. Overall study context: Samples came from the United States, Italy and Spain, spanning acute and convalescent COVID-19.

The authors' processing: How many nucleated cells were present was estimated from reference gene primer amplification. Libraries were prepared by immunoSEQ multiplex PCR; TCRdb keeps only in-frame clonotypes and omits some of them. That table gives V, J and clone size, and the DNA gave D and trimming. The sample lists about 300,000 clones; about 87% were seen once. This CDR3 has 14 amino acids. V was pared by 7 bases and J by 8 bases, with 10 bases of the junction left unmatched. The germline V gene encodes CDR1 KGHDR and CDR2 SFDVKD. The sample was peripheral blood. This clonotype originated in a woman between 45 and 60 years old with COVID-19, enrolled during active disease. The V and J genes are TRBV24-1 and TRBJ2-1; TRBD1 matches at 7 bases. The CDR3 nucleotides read TGTGCCACCAGCGTCGGGGACAGCCGTGATGAGCAGTTCTTC. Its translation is CATSVGDSRDEQFF.